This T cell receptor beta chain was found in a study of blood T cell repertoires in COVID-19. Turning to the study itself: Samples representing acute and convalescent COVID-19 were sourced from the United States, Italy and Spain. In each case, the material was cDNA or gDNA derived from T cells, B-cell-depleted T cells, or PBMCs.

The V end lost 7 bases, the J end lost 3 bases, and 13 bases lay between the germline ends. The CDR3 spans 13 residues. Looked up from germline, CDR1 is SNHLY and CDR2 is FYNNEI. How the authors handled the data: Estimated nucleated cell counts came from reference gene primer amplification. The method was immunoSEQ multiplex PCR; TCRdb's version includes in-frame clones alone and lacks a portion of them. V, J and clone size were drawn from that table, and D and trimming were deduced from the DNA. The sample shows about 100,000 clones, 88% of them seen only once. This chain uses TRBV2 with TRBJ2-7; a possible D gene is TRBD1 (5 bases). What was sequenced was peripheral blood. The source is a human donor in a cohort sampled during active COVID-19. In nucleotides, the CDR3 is TGTGCCAGCAAAGACACAGGATACTACGAGCAGTACTTC. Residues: CASKDTGYYEQYF.